This entry concerns a single T cell receptor beta chain. Its antigen is unknown. In TCRdb, the 5' RACE reads were re-called with MiXCR into one record per CDR3 protein. The data hold some 260,000 distinct CDR3 sequences, with about a sixth observed a single time. The data were taken from a study of T-cell memory formation after mild COVID-19. Study summary: For the most part, TCR clusters were specific to one donor. Study-wide findings and caveats: What remained unconfirmed was the SARS-CoV-2 specificity of second-wave clones peaking on day 37. In pre-infection memory, a portion of responding clones appeared, which suggested that cross-reactive memory joined. For contracting clones, CD4+ ones sat mainly in CM and EM, CD8+ in EMRA.

V shed 4 bases and J shed 9 bases, with 10 bases lying between them. Germline loops: CDR1 MNHEY, CDR2 SVGEGT. The CDR3 runs 12 residues. This sequence was found in a man aged 18 to 35 who had mild COVID-19 (a few samples of this study predate the infection). Cell type and time point are not known. The sample comprised PBMCs or a T cell subset sorted from them (not recorded which). The chain combines TRBV6-2 or TRBV6-3 with TRBJ1-5, with unresolved D. The CDR3, as DNA: TGTGCCAGCAGTTCCGACCAACGGCCCCAGCATTTT. This codes for CASSSDQRPQHF.